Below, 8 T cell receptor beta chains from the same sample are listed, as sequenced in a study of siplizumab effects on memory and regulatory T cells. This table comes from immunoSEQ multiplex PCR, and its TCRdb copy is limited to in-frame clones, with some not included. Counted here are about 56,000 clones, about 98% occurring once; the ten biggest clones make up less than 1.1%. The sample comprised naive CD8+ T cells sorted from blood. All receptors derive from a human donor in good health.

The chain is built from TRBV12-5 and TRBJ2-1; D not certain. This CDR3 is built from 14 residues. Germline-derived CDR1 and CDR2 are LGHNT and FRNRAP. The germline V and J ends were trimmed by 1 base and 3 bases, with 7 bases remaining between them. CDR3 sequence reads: CASGLDGYYNEQFF. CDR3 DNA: TGTGCTAGTGGTTTGGACGGGTACTACAATGAGCAGTTCTTC.

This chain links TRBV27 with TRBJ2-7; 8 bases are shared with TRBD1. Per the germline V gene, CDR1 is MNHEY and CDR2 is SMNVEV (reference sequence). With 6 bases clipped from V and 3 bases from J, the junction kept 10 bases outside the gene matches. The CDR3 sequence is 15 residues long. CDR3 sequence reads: CASSFTQGAGYEQYF. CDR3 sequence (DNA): TGTGCCAGCAGCTTTACCCAGGGGGCCGGCTACGAGCAGTACTTC.

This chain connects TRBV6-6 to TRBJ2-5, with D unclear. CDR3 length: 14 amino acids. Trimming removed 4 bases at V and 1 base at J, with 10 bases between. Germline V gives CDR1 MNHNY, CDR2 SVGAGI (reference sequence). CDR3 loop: CASSFGRTQETQYF. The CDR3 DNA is TGTGCCAGCAGTTTTGGCAGAACCCAAGAGACCCAGTACTTC.

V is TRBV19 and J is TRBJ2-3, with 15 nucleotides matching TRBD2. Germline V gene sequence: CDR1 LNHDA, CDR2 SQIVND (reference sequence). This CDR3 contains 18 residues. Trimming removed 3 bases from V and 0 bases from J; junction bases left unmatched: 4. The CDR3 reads CASSIGLAGGRSTDTQYF. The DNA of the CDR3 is TGTGCCAGTAGTATTGGACTAGCGGGAGGGAGAAGCACAGATACGCAGTATTTT.

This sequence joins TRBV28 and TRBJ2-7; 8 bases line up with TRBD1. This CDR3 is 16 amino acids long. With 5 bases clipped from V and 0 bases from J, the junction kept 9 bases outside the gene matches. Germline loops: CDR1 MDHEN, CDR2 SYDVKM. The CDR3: CASSTSDRALSYEQYF. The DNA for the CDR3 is TGTGCCAGCAGTACATCGGACAGGGCACTCTCCTACGAGCAGTACTTC.

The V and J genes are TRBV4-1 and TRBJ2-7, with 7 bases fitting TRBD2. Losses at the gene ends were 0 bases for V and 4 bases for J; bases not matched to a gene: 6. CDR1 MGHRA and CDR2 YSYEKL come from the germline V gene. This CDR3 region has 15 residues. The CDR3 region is CASSQETSARYEQYF. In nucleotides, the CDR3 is TGCGCCAGCAGCCAAGAAACTAGCGCCAGGTACGAGCAGTACTTC.

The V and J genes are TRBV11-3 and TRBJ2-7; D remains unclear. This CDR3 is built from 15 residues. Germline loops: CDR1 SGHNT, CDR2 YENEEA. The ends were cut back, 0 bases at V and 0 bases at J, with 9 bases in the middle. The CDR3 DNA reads TGTGCCAGCAGCTTAGATGCTTTAGGCTCCTACGAGCAGTACTTC. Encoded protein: CASSLDALGSYEQYF.

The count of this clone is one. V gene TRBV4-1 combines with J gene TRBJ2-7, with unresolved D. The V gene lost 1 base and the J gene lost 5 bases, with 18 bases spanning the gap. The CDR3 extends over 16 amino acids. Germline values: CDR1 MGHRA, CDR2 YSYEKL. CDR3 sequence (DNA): TGCGCCAGCAGCCAAGGGGCCTGGGCCCCTCCGGACGAGCAGTACTTC. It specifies CASSQGAWAPPDEQYF.